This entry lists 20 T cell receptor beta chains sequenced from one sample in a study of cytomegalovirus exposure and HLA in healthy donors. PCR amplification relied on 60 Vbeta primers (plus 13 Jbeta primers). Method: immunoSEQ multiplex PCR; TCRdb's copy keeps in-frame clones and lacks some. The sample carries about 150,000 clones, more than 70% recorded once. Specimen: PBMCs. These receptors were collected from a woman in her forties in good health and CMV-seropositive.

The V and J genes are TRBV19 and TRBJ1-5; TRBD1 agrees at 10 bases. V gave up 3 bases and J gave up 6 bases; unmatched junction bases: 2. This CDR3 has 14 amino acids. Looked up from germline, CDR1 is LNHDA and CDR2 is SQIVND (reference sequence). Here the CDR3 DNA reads TGTGCCAGTAGTATGGGACAGGGGATTCAGCCCCAGCATTTT. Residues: CASSMGQGIQPQHF.

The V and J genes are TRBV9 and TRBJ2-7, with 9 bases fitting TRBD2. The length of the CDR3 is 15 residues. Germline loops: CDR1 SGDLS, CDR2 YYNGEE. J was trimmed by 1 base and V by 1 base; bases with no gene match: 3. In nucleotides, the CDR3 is TGTGCCAGCAGCGTACAAGCGGGAGGATCCTACGAGCAGTACTTC. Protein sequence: CASSVQAGGSYEQYF.

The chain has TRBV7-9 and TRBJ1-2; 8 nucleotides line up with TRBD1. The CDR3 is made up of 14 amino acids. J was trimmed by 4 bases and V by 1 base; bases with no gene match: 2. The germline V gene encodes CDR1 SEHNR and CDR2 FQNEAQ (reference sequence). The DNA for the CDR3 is TGTGCCAGCAGCTTAGGGGGGACAGGCTATGGCTACACCTTC. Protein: CASSLGGTGYGYTF.

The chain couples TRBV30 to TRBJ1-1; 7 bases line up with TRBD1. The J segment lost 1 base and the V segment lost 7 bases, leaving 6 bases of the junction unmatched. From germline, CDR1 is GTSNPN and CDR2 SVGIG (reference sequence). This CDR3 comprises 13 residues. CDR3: CAFRQGRNTEAFF. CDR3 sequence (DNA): TGTGCCTTCAGACAGGGAAGGAACACTGAAGCTTTCTTT.

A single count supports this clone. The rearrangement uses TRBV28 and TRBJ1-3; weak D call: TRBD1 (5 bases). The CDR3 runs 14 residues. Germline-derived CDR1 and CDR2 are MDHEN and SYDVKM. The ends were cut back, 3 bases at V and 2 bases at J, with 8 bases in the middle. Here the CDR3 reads CASSFSGTGNTIYF. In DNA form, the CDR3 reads TGTGCCAGCAGTTTTTCAGGGACTGGAAACACCATATATTTT. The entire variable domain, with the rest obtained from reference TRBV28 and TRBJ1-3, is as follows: DVKVTQSSRYLVKRTGEKVFLECVQDMDHENMFWYRQDPGLGLRLIYFSYDVKMKEKGDIPEGYSVSREKKERFSLILESASTNQTSMYLCASSFSGTGNTIYFGEGSWLTVV.

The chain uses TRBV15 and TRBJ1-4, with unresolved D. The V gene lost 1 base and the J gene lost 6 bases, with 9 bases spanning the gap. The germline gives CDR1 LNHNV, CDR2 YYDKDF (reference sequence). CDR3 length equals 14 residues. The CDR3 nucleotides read TGTGCCACCAGCAGAGTAGCGGCCGATGAAAAACTGTTTTTT. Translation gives CATSRVAADEKLFF.

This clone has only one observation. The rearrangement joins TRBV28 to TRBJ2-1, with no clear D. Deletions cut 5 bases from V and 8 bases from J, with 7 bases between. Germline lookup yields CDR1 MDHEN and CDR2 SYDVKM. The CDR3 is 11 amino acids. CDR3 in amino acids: CASSPLYEQFF. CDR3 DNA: TGTGCCAGCAGTCCCTTATATGAGCAGTTCTTC.

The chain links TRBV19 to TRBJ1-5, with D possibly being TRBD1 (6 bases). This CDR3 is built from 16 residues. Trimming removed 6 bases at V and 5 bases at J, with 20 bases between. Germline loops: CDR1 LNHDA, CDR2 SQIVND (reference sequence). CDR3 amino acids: CASSLYGGPGDQPQHF. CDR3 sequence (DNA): TGTGCCAGTAGCCTATACGGGGGGCCGGGAGATCAGCCCCAGCATTTT. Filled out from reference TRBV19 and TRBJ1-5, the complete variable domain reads DGGITQSPKYLFRKEGQNVTLSCEQNLNHDAMYWYRQDPGQGLRLIYYSQIVNDFQKGDIAEGYSVSREKKESFPLTVTSAQKNPTAFYLCASSLYGGPGDQPQHFGDGTRLSIL.

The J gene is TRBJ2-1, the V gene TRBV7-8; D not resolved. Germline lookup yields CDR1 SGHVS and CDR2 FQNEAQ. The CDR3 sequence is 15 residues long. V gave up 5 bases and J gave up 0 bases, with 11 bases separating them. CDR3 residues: CASSLLEISYNEQFF. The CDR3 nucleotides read TGTGCCAGCAGCCTCCTTGAGATCTCCTACAATGAGCAGTTCTTC.

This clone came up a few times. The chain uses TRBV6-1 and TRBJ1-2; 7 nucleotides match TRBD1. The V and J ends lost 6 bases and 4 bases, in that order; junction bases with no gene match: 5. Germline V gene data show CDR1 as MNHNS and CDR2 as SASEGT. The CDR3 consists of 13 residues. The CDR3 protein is CASSYGQVYGYTF. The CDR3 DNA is TGTGCCAGCAGCTACGGACAGGTCTATGGCTACACCTTC.

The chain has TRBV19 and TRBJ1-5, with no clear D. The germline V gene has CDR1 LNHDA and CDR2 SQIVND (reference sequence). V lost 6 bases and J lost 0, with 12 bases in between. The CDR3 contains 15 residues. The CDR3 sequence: CASSLGRPSNQPQHF. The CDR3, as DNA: TGTGCCAGTAGCCTAGGGAGACCTAGCAATCAGCCCCAGCATTTT.

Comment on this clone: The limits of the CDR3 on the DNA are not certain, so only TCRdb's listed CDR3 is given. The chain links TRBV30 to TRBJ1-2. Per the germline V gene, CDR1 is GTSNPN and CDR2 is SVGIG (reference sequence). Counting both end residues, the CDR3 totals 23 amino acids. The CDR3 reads CAWSRGKLSTDDHAGYGYTFGFF.

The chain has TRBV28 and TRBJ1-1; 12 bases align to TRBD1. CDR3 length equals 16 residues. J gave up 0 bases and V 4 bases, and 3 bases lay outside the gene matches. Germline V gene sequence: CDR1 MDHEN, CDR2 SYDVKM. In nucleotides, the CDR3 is TGTGCCAGCAGTTCGGGACAGGGGGCGATGAACACTGAAGCTTTCTTT. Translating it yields CASSSGQGAMNTEAFF.

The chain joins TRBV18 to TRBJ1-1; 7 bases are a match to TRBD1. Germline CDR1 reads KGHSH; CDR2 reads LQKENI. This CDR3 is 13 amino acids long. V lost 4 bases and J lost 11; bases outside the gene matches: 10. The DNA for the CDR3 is TGTGCCAGCTCACGAGGGACAGAGTTTGGGGCTTTCTTT. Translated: CASSRGTEFGAFF.

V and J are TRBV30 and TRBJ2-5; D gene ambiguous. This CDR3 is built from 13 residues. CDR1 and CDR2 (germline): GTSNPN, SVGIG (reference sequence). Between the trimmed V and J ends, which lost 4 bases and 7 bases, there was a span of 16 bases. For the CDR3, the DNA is TGTGCCTGGACCCCCGACCCAAGCGTGACCCAGTACTTC. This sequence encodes CAWTPDPSVTQYF.

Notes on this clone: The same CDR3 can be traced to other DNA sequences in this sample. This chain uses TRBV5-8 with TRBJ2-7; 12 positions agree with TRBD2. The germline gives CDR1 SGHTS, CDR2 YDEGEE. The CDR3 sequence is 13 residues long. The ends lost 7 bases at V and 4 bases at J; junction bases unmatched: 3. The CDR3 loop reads CASRTSGTYEQYF. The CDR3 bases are TGTGCCAGCCGGACTAGCGGGACATACGAGCAGTACTTC.

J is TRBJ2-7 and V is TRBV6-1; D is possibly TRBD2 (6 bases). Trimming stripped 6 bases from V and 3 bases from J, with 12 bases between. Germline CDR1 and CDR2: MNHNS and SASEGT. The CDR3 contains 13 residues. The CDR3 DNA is TGTGCCAGCAGGGAACGGGAGAGCTACGAGCAGTACTTC. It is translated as CASRERESYEQYF.

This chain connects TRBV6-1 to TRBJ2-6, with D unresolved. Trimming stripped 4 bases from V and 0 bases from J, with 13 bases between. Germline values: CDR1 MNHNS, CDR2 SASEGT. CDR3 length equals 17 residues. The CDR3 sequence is CASSGARRYSGANVLTF. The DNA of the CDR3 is TGTGCCAGCAGTGGGGCCAGGCGTTACTCTGGGGCCAACGTCCTGACTTTC.

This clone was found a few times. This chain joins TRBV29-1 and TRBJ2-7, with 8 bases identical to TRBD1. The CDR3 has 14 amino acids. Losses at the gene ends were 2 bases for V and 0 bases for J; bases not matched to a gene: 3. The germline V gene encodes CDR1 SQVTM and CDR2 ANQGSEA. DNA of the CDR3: TGCAGCGTTGAACCCGGGACAGGCTCCTACGAGCAGTACTTC. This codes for CSVEPGTGSYEQYF.

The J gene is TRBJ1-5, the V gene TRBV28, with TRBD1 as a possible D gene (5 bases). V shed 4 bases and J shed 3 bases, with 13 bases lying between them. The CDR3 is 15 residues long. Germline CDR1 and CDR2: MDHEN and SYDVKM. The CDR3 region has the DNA TGTGCCAGCAGTTGGAACAGGTACGACAATCAGCCCCAGCATTTT. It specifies CASSWNRYDNQPQHF.